One T cell receptor beta chain is described in this entry. TCR beta cDNA was reverse-transcribed from around 0.55 ug of total RNA. The reaction used a constant-region primer and ProtoScript II reverse transcriptase. TCR beta libraries came from three nested multiplex PCR rounds using slightly modified ARM-PCR. PCR rounds one and two used TRBV1-TRBV30 forward primers with a C-beta reverse primer for 10 cycles each. MiXCR was run by TCRdb on the multiplex PCR reads, yielding one entry per CDR3 protein. The profile shows more than 40,000 distinct CDR3 sequences, about three quarters of them singletons. The data belong to a study of tumor-infiltrating lymphocytes in primary liver carcinoma. CDR1 and CDR2 from the germline V gene are DFQATT and SNEGSKA (reference sequence). The CDR3 contains 12 residues. The ends were cut back, 6 bases at V and 4 bases at J, with 12 bases in the middle. For each extraction, RNA and DNA were obtained together from 20-30 mg of unsorted bulk tissue.

The genes are TRBV20-1 and TRBJ1-2; D remains unclear. Sequencing was carried out using liver tumor tissue from sampling region 5. Subset noted: tumor region T5, tumor centre. This TCR was sampled from a man aged 40-50 years with primary liver carcinoma and hepatitis B virus infection. CDR3 nucleotide sequence: TGCAGTGCCCTCGGCGGTATCTATGGCTACACCTTC. Residues: CSALGGIYGYTF.